Below are 3 T cell receptor beta chains sequenced from a single sample in a study of CD4+ T cells in melanoma (dated by TCRdb to between 2021 and 2023). Library preparation used the immunoSEQ multiplex PCR assay. TCRdb holds this immuneACCESS table with in-frame rearrangements only. Some clones are missing; in checked studies, unresolved V genes explain under half, and the rest has no known cause. This sample holds roughly 140,000 clones; around 90% were observed only once. The ten largest account for 1.5% of the sample. The source of these receptors is a human donor with melanoma.

The chain joins TRBV5-8 to TRBJ1-1; D is unclear. The V end lost 0 bases, the J end lost 7 bases, and 10 bases lay between the germline ends. The CDR3 covers 13 residues. Germline values: CDR1 SGHTS, CDR2 YDEGEE. In nucleotides, the CDR3 is TGTGCCAGCAGCTTGGAGGGAGTAGGTGAAGCTTTCTTT. Its protein product is CASSLEGVGEAFF.

The chain has TRBV4-1 and TRBJ2-1; D gene uncertain. CDR3 length equals 15 residues. Trimming shortened V by 0 bases and J by 2 bases, and 8 bases separated the two germline ends. Per germline, CDR1 MGHRA and CDR2 YSYEKL. The CDR3 is CASSQDNSAYNEQFF. Here the CDR3 DNA reads TGCGCCAGCAGCCAAGATAATTCGGCCTACAATGAGCAGTTCTTC.

This sequence joins TRBV7-7 and TRBJ2-5; the D is unclear. Germline V gives CDR1 SSHAT, CDR2 FNYEAQ (reference sequence). V lost 5 bases and J 4 bases, leaving 14 bases between the germline ends. The CDR3 is made up of 14 amino acids. The CDR3 DNA reads as TGTGCCAGCAGCCGATCCGCGGCCGCAGAGACCCAGTACTTC. Its protein is CASSRSAAAETQYF.